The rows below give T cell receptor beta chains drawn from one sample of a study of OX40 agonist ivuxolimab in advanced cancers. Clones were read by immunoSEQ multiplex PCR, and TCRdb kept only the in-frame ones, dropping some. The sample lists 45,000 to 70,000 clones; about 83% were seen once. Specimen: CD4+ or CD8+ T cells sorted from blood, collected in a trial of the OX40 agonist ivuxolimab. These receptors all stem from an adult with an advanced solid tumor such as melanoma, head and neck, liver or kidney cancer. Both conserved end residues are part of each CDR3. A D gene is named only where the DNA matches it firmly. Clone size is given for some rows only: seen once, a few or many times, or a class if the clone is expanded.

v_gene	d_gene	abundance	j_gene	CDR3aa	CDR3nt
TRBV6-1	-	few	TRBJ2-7	CASSDDGQPTYEQYF	TGTGCCAGCAGTGACGATGGACAGCCGACTTACGAGCAGTACTTC
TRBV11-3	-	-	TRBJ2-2	CASSLDHFRGNTGELFF	TGTGCCAGCAGCTTAGATCATTTTAGGGGCAACACCGGGGAGCTGTTTTTT
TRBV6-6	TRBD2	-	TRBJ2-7	CASRSSGREDEQYF	TGTGCCAGCAGATCCTCGGGGAGGGAAGACGAGCAGTACTTC
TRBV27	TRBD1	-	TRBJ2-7	CASSLGTGALRQYF	TGTGCCAGCAGTTTAGGGACAGGGGCGCTCAGGCAGTACTTC
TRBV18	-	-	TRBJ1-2	CASSDGQGNYGYTF	TGTGCCAGCTCGGACGGACAAGGGAACTATGGCTACACCTTC
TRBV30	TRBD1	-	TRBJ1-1	CAWSGDRGHTEAFF	TGTGCCTGGAGCGGGGACAGGGGGCACACTGAAGCTTTCTTT
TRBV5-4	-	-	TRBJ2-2	CASSLGGASDGELFF	TGTGCCAGCAGCTTAGGCGGAGCCTCGGACGGGGAGCTGTTTTTT
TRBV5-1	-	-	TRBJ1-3	CASSLEGTLETPPYF	TGCGCCAGCAGCTTGGAGGGAACTCTGGAAACACCCCCATATTTT
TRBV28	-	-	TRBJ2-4	CAGGGAGPKNIQYF	TGTGCCGGGGGGGGCGCGGGTCCCAAAAACATTCAGTACTTC
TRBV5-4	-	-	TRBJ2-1	CASSLAQGNYNEQFF	TGTGCCAGCAGCTTGGCCCAGGGGAACTACAATGAGCAGTTCTTC
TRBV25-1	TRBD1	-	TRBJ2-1	CASSDFPRTGLNEQFF	TGTGCCAGCAGTGACTTCCCCAGGACAGGGTTAAATGAGCAGTTCTTC
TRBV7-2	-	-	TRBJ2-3	CASSPRAPRAGVDTQYF	TGTGCCAGCAGCCCCCGGGCCCCTCGCGCTGGAGTAGATACGCAGTATTTT
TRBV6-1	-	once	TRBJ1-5	CASTLGTTSNQPQHF	TGTGCCAGCACCCTAGGGACAACGAGCAATCAGCCCCAGCATTTT
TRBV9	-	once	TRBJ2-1	CASSALPIGNEQFF	TGTGCCAGCAGCGCCCTCCCTATAGGAAATGAGCAGTTCTTC
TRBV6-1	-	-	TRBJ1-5	CASSEARNRVSNQPQHF	TGTGCCAGCAGTGAAGCGCGAAATAGGGTTAGCAATCAGCCCCAGCATTTT
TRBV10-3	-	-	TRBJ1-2	CATLGALDTGYTF	TGTGCCACTTTGGGGGCGCTGGATACCGGCTACACCTTC
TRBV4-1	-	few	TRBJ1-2	CASSQSGAQGYGYTF	TGCGCCAGCAGCCAATCCGGGGCACAGGGATATGGCTACACCTTC
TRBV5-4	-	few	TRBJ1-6	CASSVQGGYSPLHF	TGTGCCAGCAGCGTACAGGGTGGGTATTCACCCCTCCACTTT
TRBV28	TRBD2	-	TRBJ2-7	CASIGGGVASYEQYF	TGTGCCAGCATCGGGGGAGGGGTCGCGTCCTACGAGCAGTACTTC
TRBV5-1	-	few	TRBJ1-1	CASSFETANTEAFF	TGCGCCAGCAGCTTCGAGACGGCCAACACTGAAGCTTTCTTT
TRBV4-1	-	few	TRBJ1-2	CASSLRPAVGYTF	TGCGCCAGCAGCCTACGGCCCGCCGTTGGCTACACCTTC
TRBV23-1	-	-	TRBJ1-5	CASSHISTNWQPQHF	TGCGCCAGCAGTCACATTTCGACGAATTGGCAGCCCCAGCATTTT
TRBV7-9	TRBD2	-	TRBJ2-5	CASSLAAGALETQYF	TGTGCCAGCAGCTTAGCGGCGGGAGCTTTAGAGACCCAGTACTTC
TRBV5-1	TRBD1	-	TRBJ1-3	CASSLTGQAGNTIYF	TGCGCCAGCAGCTTGACCGGACAGGCTGGAAACACCATATATTTT
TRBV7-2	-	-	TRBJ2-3	CASSLEGASKQYF	TGTGCCAGCAGCTTAGAAGGGGCCTCTAAGCAGTATTTT
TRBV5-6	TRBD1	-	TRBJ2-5	CASSPGTGRWESVTQYF	TGTGCCAGCAGCCCAGGGACAGGGCGATGGGAAAGCGTGACCCAGTACTTC
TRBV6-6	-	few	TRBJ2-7	CASSYTRRGGPYEQYF	TGTGCCAGCAGTTACACGAGGCGTGGCGGCCCCTACGAGCAGTACTTC
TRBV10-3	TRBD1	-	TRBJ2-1	CAISSDREEQFF	TGTGCCATCAGTTCGGACAGGGAGGAGCAGTTCTTC
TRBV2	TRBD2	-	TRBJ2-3	CASSGTSGTDTQYF	TGTGCCAGCAGTGGGACTAGCGGCACAGATACGCAGTATTTT
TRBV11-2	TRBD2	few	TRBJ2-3	CASSPGGRNTDTQYF	TGTGCCAGCAGCCCAGGCGGGAGGAACACAGATACGCAGTATTTT
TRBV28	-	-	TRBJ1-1	CASIERGGRTEAFF	TGTGCCAGCATCGAAAGGGGGGGCCGCACTGAAGCTTTCTTT
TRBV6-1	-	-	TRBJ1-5	CASSDETSHDSNQPQHF	TGTGCCAGCAGTGATGAGACGTCTCATGATAGCAATCAGCCCCAGCATTTT
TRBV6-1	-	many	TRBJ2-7	CASSEARPPYEQYF	TGTGCCAGCAGTGAAGCGAGGCCCCCCTACGAGCAGTACTTC
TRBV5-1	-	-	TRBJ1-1	CASSFLSASDTEAFF	TGCGCCAGCAGCTTCCTCAGCGCGTCAGACACTGAAGCTTTCTTT
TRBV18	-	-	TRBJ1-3	CASSGGDGNTIYF	TGTGCCAGCTCCGGGGGAGATGGAAACACCATATATTTT
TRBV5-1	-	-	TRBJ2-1	CASSLGGAPPYNEQFF	TGCGCCAGCAGCCTTGGTGGGGCCCCCCCATACAATGAGCAGTTCTTC
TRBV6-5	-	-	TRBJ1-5	CASSLAWNSNQPQHF	TGTGCCAGCAGCCTGGCGTGGAATAGCAATCAGCCCCAGCATTTT
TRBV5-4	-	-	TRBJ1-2	CASSSGTEPHGYTF	TGTGCCAGCAGCTCGGGGACGGAGCCTCATGGCTACACCTTC
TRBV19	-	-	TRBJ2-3	CASSIGGSTDTQYF	TGTGCCAGTAGTATCGGCGGGAGCACAGATACGCAGTATTTT
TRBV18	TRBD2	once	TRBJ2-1	CASSPRPGGPSHNEQFF	TGTGCCAGCTCACCCCGGCCGGGAGGGCCGAGCCACAATGAGCAGTTCTTC
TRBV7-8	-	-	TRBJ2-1	CASSLPTGAYEQFF	TGTGCCAGCAGCTTACCGACGGGGGCCTATGAGCAGTTCTTC
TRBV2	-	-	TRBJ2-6	CAHAVGSGANVLTF	TGTGCCCACGCGGTGGGATCTGGGGCCAACGTCCTGACTTTC
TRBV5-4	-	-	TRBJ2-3	CASSPRRNTDTQYF	TGTGCCAGCAGCCCACGGCGGAACACAGATACGCAGTATTTT
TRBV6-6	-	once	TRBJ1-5	CASRQSNQPQHF	TGTGCCAGCAGGCAGAGCAATCAGCCCCAGCATTTT
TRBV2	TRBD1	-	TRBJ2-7	CASSARTGGSYEQYF	TGTGCCAGCAGTGCCCGGACAGGGGGCTCCTACGAGCAGTACTTC